The 30 T cell receptor beta chains presented below share a single source sample, sequenced in a study of blood T cells in healthy people across ages. Primers used in a second PCR of about 6 to 11 cycles were a sample-barcoded 5' primer and a J-beta primer mix. TCRdb re-derived calls from the 5' RACE reads in MiXCR, one entry per CDR3 protein. The sample includes 1.6 million or so distinct CDR3 sequences, about 31% of them seen just once. What was sequenced was blood. The source is a woman aged 30 to 39 in good health.

This chain joins TRBV30 and TRBJ1-5, with TRBD1 as a possible D gene (5 bases). Looked up from germline, CDR1 is GTSNPN and CDR2 is SVGIG (reference sequence). The CDR3 runs to 14 residues. V shed 0 bases and J shed 3 bases, with 9 bases lying between them. CDR3 sequence (DNA): TGTGCCTGGAGTGTGAGACAGCTCAATCAGCCCCAGCATTTT. This sequence encodes CAWSVRQLNQPQHF.

The chain uses TRBV9 and TRBJ2-5; no firm D call. Per germline, CDR1 SGDLS and CDR2 YYNGEE. The CDR3 has 14 residues. V dropped 1 base and J dropped 2 bases, with 9 bases sitting between them. The CDR3 sequence is CASSVRVGQETQYF. The CDR3 nucleotides are TGTGCCAGCAGCGTACGGGTGGGGCAAGAGACCCAGTACTTC.

The chain couples TRBV20-1 to TRBJ2-2; D possibly uses TRBD1 or TRBD2 (5 bases each). Germline V gene lookup returns CDR1 DFQATT and CDR2 SNEGSKA (reference sequence). V was clipped by 5 bases and J by 6 bases, with 19 bases between them. The CDR3 spans 15 residues. For the CDR3, the DNA is TGCAGTGCTGCCTTACGGGATAGGGGACCCGGGGAGCTGTTTTTT. Translated, it gives CSAALRDRGPGELFF.

The V and J genes are TRBV5-1 and TRBJ2-3; D may be TRBD2 (5 bases). Germline lookup yields CDR1 SGHRS and CDR2 YFSETQ. V shed 5 bases and J shed 0 bases, with 10 bases lying between them. The CDR3 sequence is 14 residues long. CDR3 residues: CASRAGRSTDTQYF. CDR3 bases: TGCGCCAGCAGGGCGGGTCGGAGCACAGATACGCAGTATTTT.

This clonotype was detected only a few times. The rearrangement uses TRBV12-3 or TRBV12-4 and TRBJ1-4; the D is unclear. The CDR3 extends over 16 amino acids. Between the trimmed V and J ends, which lost 6 bases and 3 bases, there was a span of 17 bases. The CDR3 DNA sequence: TGTGCCAGCAGCCTCGTTACGGGTTCACCTAATGAAAAACTGTTTTTT. Translation gives CASSLVTGSPNEKLFF.

This clonotype showed up just a few times. The chain joins TRBV18 to TRBJ2-7; 10 positions agree with TRBD1. CDR3 size: 15 residues. J lost 2 bases, V lost 5 bases, and 6 bases had no gene match. CDR1 and CDR2 from the germline V gene are KGHSH and LQKENI. CDR3 loop: CASSRDRGPPYEQYF. The CDR3, as DNA: TGTGCCAGCTCAAGAGACAGGGGGCCCCCCTACGAGCAGTACTTC.

This chain joins TRBV15 and TRBJ1-2; 8 nucleotides align to TRBD1. J lost 5 bases, V lost 0 bases, and 14 bases had no gene match. Germline-derived CDR1 and CDR2 are LNHNV and YYDKDF (reference sequence). The CDR3 runs to 18 residues. As DNA, the CDR3 is TGTGCCACCAGCAGAGATAGGAGCCGACGGACAGGGATTTATGGCTACACCTTC. Its protein product is CATSRDRSRRTGIYGYTF.

The chain joins TRBV27 to TRBJ2-3, with a possible D match to TRBD2 (5 bases). Trimming removed 5 bases at V and 6 bases at J, with 18 bases between. Germline CDR1 is MNHEY and CDR2 is SMNVEV (reference sequence). The CDR3 contains 15 residues. CDR3 amino acids: CASSGPSPRSDTQYF. The CDR3 nucleotides read TGTGCCAGCAGTGGCCCTAGCCCACGGAGCGATACGCAGTATTTT.

The CDR3 DNA reads TGTGCCAGCAGCTTAGGTTGTTCTACAGATACGCAGTATTTT. Amino acids: CASSLGCSTDTQYF. J is TRBJ2-3 and V is TRBV7-8; D uncertain. This CDR3 has 14 residues. V was trimmed by 1 base and J by 3 bases, leaving 8 bases between them. Germline loops: CDR1 SGHVS, CDR2 FQNEAQ.

CDR3 residues: CASSVGTSNTQYF. The CDR3 DNA follows: TGTGCCAGCAGTGTCGGGACTTCTAATACGCAGTATTTT. This chain links TRBV2 with TRBJ2-3; D is perhaps TRBD2 (6 bases). The CDR3 extends over 13 amino acids. V lost 4 bases to trimming and J lost 7 bases, with 12 bases between them. Germline CDR1 is SNHLY and CDR2 is FYNNEI.

The table lists this clonotype with a count of one. V is TRBV13 and J is TRBJ2-1; no clear D gene. The germline gives CDR1 PRHDT, CDR2 FYEKMQ (reference sequence). V lost 2 bases and J lost 0, with 8 bases in between. CDR3 length: 15 amino acids. The CDR3 DNA is TGTGCCAGCAGCTTAATGCGAGTCTCCTACAATGAGCAGTTCTTC. Translated, it gives CASSLMRVSYNEQFF.

The chain uses TRBV4-1 and TRBJ2-2; 16 bases map to TRBD2. Germline loops: CDR1 MGHRA, CDR2 YSYEKL. This CDR3 comprises 19 residues. After removal of 5 bases from V and 4 bases from J, the junction contained 10 bases not matched to a gene. CDR3 region: CASSSKGLAGGPITGELFF. The CDR3 DNA follows: TGCGCCAGCAGCTCTAAGGGACTAGCGGGAGGGCCGATCACCGGGGAGCTGTTTTTT.

This clonotype has only a few counts. The J gene is TRBJ2-7, the V gene TRBV9, with 9 bases fitting TRBD1. Germline CDR1 SGDLS, CDR2 YYNGEE. The CDR3 loop spans 15 amino acids. Unmatched junction bases numbered 8, after V lost 1 base and J lost 6 bases. The CDR3 bases are TGTGCCAGCAGCGTAACCCCCGGGACAGGGTTCGAGCAGTACTTC. It translates to CASSVTPGTGFEQYF. Together with reference TRBV9 and TRBJ2-7, the CDR3 gives the full variable domain: DSGVTQTPKHLITATGQRVTLRCSPRSGDLSVYWYQQSLDQGLQFLIQYYNGEERAKGNILERFSAQQFPDLHSELNLSSLELGDSALYFCASSVTPGTGFEQYFGPGTRLTVT.

V and J are TRBV20-1 and TRBJ2-7; 7 positions agree with TRBD2. J lost 6 bases, V lost 0 bases, and 2 bases had no gene match. This CDR3 comprises 12 residues. Germline-derived CDR1 and CDR2 are DFQATT and SNEGSKA (reference sequence). The DNA of the CDR3 is TGCAGTGCTAGAGAGGGAGGGACCGAGCAGTACTTC. Its protein is CSAREGGTEQYF.

The table lists this clonotype with a few counts. The chain couples TRBV20-1 to TRBJ2-2, with D uncertain. The CDR3 totals 12 residues. CDR1 is DFQATT and CDR2 is SNEGSKA in the germline V gene (reference sequence). Trimming stripped 6 bases from V and 7 bases from J, with 12 bases between. For the CDR3, the DNA is TGCAGTGCAAAAAGGGTGAACGGGGAGCTGTTTTTT. Protein sequence: CSAKRVNGELFF.

This clonotype turned up a few times. V is TRBV20-1 and J is TRBJ1-1, with 8 bases identical to TRBD1. J lost 5 bases, V lost 7 bases, and 6 bases had no gene match. Germline-derived CDR1 and CDR2 are DFQATT and SNEGSKA (reference sequence). This CDR3 is built from 12 residues. CDR3 region: CSVIQGDTEAFF. The CDR3 DNA reads as TGCAGTGTAATACAGGGGGATACTGAAGCTTTCTTT.

This clonotype has more than one count but fewer than ten. This chain links TRBV20-1 with TRBJ2-7; D ambiguous. The CDR3 has 13 residues. Looked up from germline, CDR1 is DFQATT and CDR2 is SNEGSKA (reference sequence). Trimming removed 1 base from V and 0 bases from J, with 7 bases in between. For the CDR3, the DNA is TGCAGTGCTAGAGTTGGCAACTCCTACGAGCAGTACTTC. Translating gives CSARVGNSYEQYF.

This clonotype occurred a few times. The chain recombines TRBV5-1 with TRBJ1-2; a possible D gene is TRBD1 (6 bases). The germline V gene encodes CDR1 SGHRS and CDR2 YFSETQ. The V gene lost 4 bases and the J gene lost 3 bases, with 22 bases spanning the gap. The CDR3 runs to 17 residues. The CDR3 DNA is TGCGCCAGCAGCCCACAGGGAGGGATGGAGCTATACTATGGCTACACCTTC. Translating gives CASSPQGGMELYYGYTF.

This clonotype was detected once. This chain connects TRBV30 to TRBJ1-2, with D unresolved. The CDR3 extends over 14 amino acids. V gave up 4 bases and J gave up 8 bases, with 20 bases separating them. Germline V gene data show CDR1 as GTSNPN and CDR2 as SVGIG (reference sequence). In DNA form, the CDR3 reads TGTGCCTGGACCCAACAGCCACCTTTTAACGGCTACACCTTC. Translation gives CAWTQQPPFNGYTF. Complete variable domain (other parts from reference TRBV30 and TRBJ1-2): SQTIHQWPATLVQPVGSPLSLECTVEGTSNPNLYWYRQAAGRGLQLLFYSVGIGQISSEVPQNLSASRPQDRQFILSSKKLLLSDSGFYLCAWTQQPPFNGYTFGSGTRLTVV.

The chain employs TRBV6-2 or TRBV6-3 and TRBJ1-2, with unresolved D. The CDR3 is 17 amino acids. V was shortened by 2 bases and J by 0 bases, with 16 bases between the two germline ends. The V gene's germline CDR1 is MNHEY and CDR2 SVGEGT. CDR3 amino acids: CASSYGRGPPPNYGYTF. Here the CDR3 DNA reads TGTGCCAGCAGTTACGGGCGGGGTCCTCCCCCTAACTATGGCTACACCTTC.

Worth noting for this clonotype: The junction departs from germline at one end; a sequencing error may be responsible. The V call is TRBV18, the J call TRBJ2-7; 7 bases match TRBD1. Germline values: CDR1 KGHSH, CDR2 LQKENI. The length of the CDR3 is 15 residues. CDR3 protein: CASSQSTGSTYEQYF. The CDR3, as DNA: TGCGCCAGCTCCCAGTCGACAGGGTCAACCTACGAGCAGTACTTC.

The CDR3 nucleotides read TGTGCCAGCAAGGCAGGCTCTGGAAACACCATATATTTT. Translating gives CASKAGSGNTIYF. The chain combines TRBV5-2 with TRBJ1-3. TRBV5-2 is a listed pseudogene. The CDR3 is 13 residues long.

This chain links TRBV4-1 with TRBJ1-2, with D unresolved. V gave up 2 bases and J gave up 2 bases, with 12 bases separating them. CDR3 length: 15 amino acids. The germline V gene has CDR1 MGHRA and CDR2 YSYEKL. The CDR3 DNA follows: TGCGCCAGCAGCCAATGGTCGCAGTCCAACTATGGCTACACCTTC. Protein: CASSQWSQSNYGYTF.

This clonotype has more than one count but fewer than ten. The chain uses TRBV24-1 and TRBJ2-1; 7 bases fit TRBD2. V lost 7 bases, J lost 6 bases, and 8 bases stayed unmatched. The CDR3 runs 14 residues. Germline lookup yields CDR1 KGHDR and CDR2 SFDVKD. The CDR3 spells CATRSAGVSNEQFF. Here the CDR3 DNA reads TGTGCCACCAGGTCGGCGGGAGTTTCCAATGAGCAGTTCTTC.

This clonotype was observed a few times. The chain uses TRBV9 and TRBJ2-7; maybe TRBD2 (6 bases). The CDR3 length is 14 residues. The germline V gene has CDR1 SGDLS and CDR2 YYNGEE. V shed 2 bases and J shed 7 bases, with 16 bases lying between them. The CDR3 DNA sequence: TGTGCCAGCAGCGTCGTCGGGGGTGAAGGGGAGCAGTACTTC. The encoded protein is CASSVVGGEGEQYF.

This clonotype appeared many times. The chain recombines TRBV10-2 with TRBJ2-1; 9 nucleotides match TRBD1. The germline V gene encodes CDR1 WSHSY and CDR2 SAAADI. The V and J ends lost 5 bases and 2 bases, in that order; junction bases with no gene match: 4. The CDR3 is made up of 15 amino acids. This CDR3 reads CASSRTGEAYNEQFF. DNA of the CDR3: TGCGCCAGCAGTAGGACAGGGGAAGCCTACAATGAGCAGTTCTTC.

This clonotype was observed at least ten times. The gene calls are TRBV4-1 and TRBJ2-7, with D possibly TRBD2 on 5 matching bases. The CDR3 loop spans 15 amino acids. V was pared by 1 base and J by 7 bases, with 17 bases between. Germline loops: CDR1 MGHRA, CDR2 YSYEKL. This chain's CDR3 is CASSQADSAMREQYF. CDR3 nucleotide sequence: TGCGCCAGCAGCCAAGCGGACTCGGCTATGCGTGAGCAGTACTTC.

The CDR3 sequence is CASSSYSLYGYTF. Written as DNA, the CDR3 is TGTGCCAGCAGCTCCTACAGTTTATATGGCTACACCTTC. V and J are TRBV7-9 and TRBJ1-2; no firm D call. The V gene lost 4 bases and the J gene lost 5 bases, with 11 bases spanning the gap. Germline V CDR1 and CDR2: SEHNR, FQNEAQ (reference sequence). The CDR3 is made up of 13 amino acids.

This rearrangement joins TRBV20-1 to TRBJ1-5, with a weak D call TRBD1 (6 bases). Per the germline V gene, CDR1 is DFQATT and CDR2 is SNEGSKA (reference sequence). This CDR3 has 14 residues. V lost 0 bases to trimming and J lost 7 bases, with 13 bases between them. CDR3 DNA: TGCAGTGCTAGAGATATCTACCAGGGGCAGCCCCAGCATTTT. It yields the protein CSARDIYQGQPQHF.

The table lists this clonotype with a few counts. The chain employs TRBV5-1 and TRBJ1-2, with 8 positions matching TRBD1. CDR1 and CDR2 from the germline V gene are SGHRS and YFSETQ. The CDR3 sequence is 14 residues long. The J segment lost 6 bases and the V segment lost 4 bases, leaving 8 bases of the junction unmatched. CDR3 DNA: TGCGCCAGCAGCGGAGGACAGGGACACGATGGCTACACCTTC. Its translation is CASSGGQGHDGYTF.